The 20 T cell receptor beta chains below all came from one sample that was sequenced in a study of blood T cells in healthy people across ages. A second PCR of 7 to 11 cycles used a sample-barcoded 5' primer and a J-beta primer mix. Each CDR3 protein gets one entry after TCRdb re-called the 5' RACE reads with MiXCR. The sample carries 920,000 or so distinct CDR3 sequences, under 55% recorded once. The source material was blood. The receptors originated from an older woman in good health.

The rearrangement links TRBV10-3 to TRBJ2-7, with TRBD2 identical over 7 bases. The germline CDR1 and CDR2 sequences are ENHRY and SYGVKD. CDR3 size: 16 residues. Trimming took 3 bases from V and 0 from J; bases not matched to a gene: 8. Written as DNA, the CDR3 is TGTGCCATCAGTGATCGCAAGCGGGACTTCTCCTACGAGCAGTACTTC. Its protein is CAISDRKRDFSYEQYF.

The chain is built from TRBV12-5 and TRBJ2-3, with 8 bases identical to TRBD1. CDR3 length: 15 amino acids. V lost 1 base to trimming and J lost 4 bases; unmatched junction nucleotides: 4. Per the germline V gene, CDR1 is LGHNT and CDR2 is FRNRAP. The CDR3 DNA reads TGTGCTAGTGGTTTGGGACAGGGGAACGCAGATACGCAGTATTTT. This sequence encodes CASGLGQGNADTQYF.

The chain combines TRBV20-1 with TRBJ1-2; no firm D call. The CDR3 length is 18 residues. The germline V and J ends were trimmed by 3 bases and 1 base, with 24 bases remaining between them. The V gene's germline CDR1 is DFQATT and CDR2 SNEGSKA (reference sequence). CDR3 in DNA: TGCAGTGCTAGTCCGGTCGGGTTGGAACAGCTCAGTAACTATGGCTACACCTTC. Its translation is CSASPVGLEQLSNYGYTF.

The rearrangement links TRBV29-1 to TRBJ2-1; weak D call: TRBD2 (6 bases). The J call may be faulty, since TRBJ2-7 better matches the DNA end. Per the germline V gene, CDR1 is SQVTM and CDR2 is ANQGSEA. The CDR3 is made up of 17 amino acids. The CDR3 region is CSVDGFAGRSVDNEQYF. CDR3 coding DNA: TGCAGCGTTGACGGGTTTGCGGGAAGGAGTGTTGACAATGAGCAGTACTTC.

This clonotype was detected only a few times. This chain joins TRBV7-6 and TRBJ2-2; D might be TRBD1 or TRBD2, each matching 5 bases. Germline V gene data show CDR1 as SGHVS and CDR2 as FNYEAQ. CDR3 length: 15 residues. With 5 bases removed from V and 7 bases from J, the gap between germline ends came to 17 bases. The CDR3 DNA follows: TGTGCCAGCAGCCCCGGGGCCTCCCAGGGCGGGGAGCTGTTTTTT. As protein: CASSPGASQGGELFF.

This clonotype was observed once. The chain uses TRBV4-1 and TRBJ2-7; D unclear. Germline loops: CDR1 MGHRA, CDR2 YSYEKL. Trimming stripped 0 bases from V and 1 base from J, with 10 bases between. This CDR3 spans 15 amino acids. CDR3 in amino acids: CASSQDDPESYEQYF. DNA of the CDR3: TGCGCCAGCAGCCAAGATGATCCGGAATCCTACGAGCAGTACTTC.

The chain has TRBV29-1 and TRBJ1-4; no clear D gene. V was trimmed by 0 bases and J by 8 bases, leaving 4 bases between them. Germline V gene sequence: CDR1 SQVTM, CDR2 ANQGSEA. The CDR3 has 11 amino acids. The CDR3 DNA reads as TGCAGCGTTGAAGATCGGGAAAAACTGTTTTTT. Amino acid sequence: CSVEDREKLFF.

V and J are TRBV7-9 and TRBJ1-4, with no clear D. The CDR3 loop spans 13 amino acids. Trimming took off 3 bases at V and 5 bases at J, with 7 bases between the two ends. Germline CDR1 reads SEHNR; CDR2 reads FQNEAQ (reference sequence). The CDR3 sequence: CASSLTRNEKLFF. CDR3 sequence (DNA): TGTGCCAGCAGCTTGACTCGAAATGAAAAACTGTTTTTT. The full variable domain, in which reference TRBV7-9 and TRBJ1-4 provide the parts outside the CDR3, is DTGVSQNPRHKITKRGQNVTFRCDPISEHNRLYWYRQTLGQGPEFLTYFQNEAQLEKSRLLSDRFSAERPKGSFSTLEIQRTEQGDSAMYLCASSLTRNEKLFFGSGTQLSVL.

This chain uses TRBV27 with TRBJ2-1; 8 nucleotides align to TRBD2. The CDR3 sequence is 15 residues long. Trimming took 6 bases from V and 9 from J; bases not matched to a gene: 13. Per the germline V gene, CDR1 is MNHEY and CDR2 is SMNVEV (reference sequence). CDR3 residues: CASRWAGGPRGEQFF. In DNA, the CDR3 is TGTGCCAGCAGGTGGGCGGGAGGCCCGAGGGGTGAGCAGTTCTTC.

The rearrangement uses TRBV10-3 and TRBJ2-7; TRBD2 aligns across 9 bases. Germline assignment: CDR1 ENHRY and CDR2 SYGVKD. Trimming at V came to 3 bases and at J to 5 bases, leaving 5 bases not matched to a gene. The CDR3 is 14 amino acids. The CDR3 protein is CAISDKREAHEQYF. Written as DNA, the CDR3 is TGTGCCATCAGTGATAAGCGGGAGGCCCACGAGCAGTACTTC.

The gene calls are TRBV15 and TRBJ1-2; 11 bases align to TRBD1. The V segment lost 0 bases and the J segment 8 bases; nucleotides outside the gene matches: 5. The CDR3 contains 15 residues. Germline CDR1 LNHNV, CDR2 YYDKDF (reference sequence). This CDR3 reads CATSRDWTGGEGYTF. The CDR3 bases are TGTGCCACCAGCAGAGATTGGACAGGGGGCGAGGGCTACACCTTC.

This clonotype has ten or more counts. V is TRBV25-1 and J is TRBJ2-7; 7 nucleotides agree with TRBD1. Losses at the gene ends were 5 bases for V and 7 bases for J; bases not matched to a gene: 11. Germline V gene sequence: CDR1 MGHDK, CDR2 SYGVNS. The CDR3 totals 14 residues. CDR3 coding DNA: TGTGCCAGCAGTACGACAGGGTCGACAACGGAGCAGTACTTC. It yields the protein CASSTTGSTTEQYF.

This clonotype showed up just a few times. The rearrangement uses TRBV11-2 and TRBJ2-7, with D perhaps matching TRBD1 or TRBD2 (6 bases each). Looked up from germline, CDR1 is SGHAT and CDR2 is FQNNGV. Trimming cost V 1 base and J 3 bases, with 13 bases left between them. The length of the CDR3 is 15 residues. The CDR3 bases are TGTGCCAGCAGCTTAGGGGGGGCAGGGATCTACGAGCAGTACTTC. It encodes CASSLGGAGIYEQYF. The variable domain in full, with the rest retrieved from reference TRBV11-2 and TRBJ2-7, is EAGVAQSPRYKIIEKRQSVAFWCNPISGHATLYWYQQILGQGPKLLIQFQNNGVVDDSQLPKDRFSAERLKGVDSTLKIQPAKLEDSAVYLCASSLGGAGIYEQYFGPGTRLTVT.

The chain couples TRBV7-8 to TRBJ2-5; 10 bases map to TRBD2. The germline V gene has CDR1 SGHVS and CDR2 FQNEAQ. Trimming cost V 5 bases and J 2 bases; bases outside gene matches: 17. The CDR3 contains 19 residues. This CDR3 reads CASSPGKREGQYYQETQYF. Here the CDR3 DNA reads TGTGCCAGCAGCCCTGGCAAGCGGGAGGGCCAATATTATCAAGAGACCCAGTACTTC.

This clonotype was observed a few times. The chain uses TRBV29-1 and TRBJ2-1; 10 bases are shared with TRBD2. The CDR3 loop spans 13 amino acids. In germline, CDR1 is SQVTM, CDR2 ANQGSEA. J gave up 5 bases and V 7 bases, and 5 bases lay outside the gene matches. For the CDR3, the DNA is TGCAGCGCCAGGACTAGCGGCAACAATGAGCAGTTCTTC. Translated: CSARTSGNNEQFF.

The chain has TRBV20-1 and TRBJ2-1; 13 nucleotides agree with TRBD2. The CDR3 covers 19 residues. Germline CDR1 DFQATT, CDR2 SNEGSKA (reference sequence). The junction had 14 bases not matched to a gene; V was cut back by 0 bases and J by 6 bases. The CDR3 region has the DNA TGCAGTGCTAGAGATCGCCAAGGACTAGCGGGAGTTAATCGCAATGAGCAGTTCTTC. This translates into CSARDRQGLAGVNRNEQFF.

This clonotype was seen a few times. J is TRBJ2-1 and V is TRBV6-1; D might be TRBD2 (6 bases). Deletions cut 4 bases from V and 2 bases from J, with 15 bases between. The CDR3 runs 16 residues. Germline values: CDR1 MNHNS, CDR2 SASEGT. In nucleotides, the CDR3 is TGTGCCAGCAGTGTAATCGGGAGCGGCGCCTACAATGAGCAGTTCTTC. Encoded protein: CASSVIGSGAYNEQFF.

CDR3 amino acids: CASSLSLGGGGQETQYF. In DNA, the CDR3 is TGTGCCAGCAGTTTATCTTTAGGGGGAGGTGGGCAAGAGACCCAGTACTTC. The rearrangement uses TRBV12-3 or TRBV12-4 and TRBJ2-5, with D tentatively TRBD1 or TRBD2 (6 bases each). V was trimmed by 2 bases and J by 2 bases, leaving 18 bases between them. The CDR3 is 17 residues long.

The chain is built from TRBV20-1 and TRBJ2-1; 8 nucleotides agree with TRBD2. The CDR3 spans 12 residues. V lost 5 bases and J lost 10; bases outside the gene matches: 7. In germline, CDR1 is DFQATT, CDR2 SNEGSKA (reference sequence). CDR3 bases: TGCAGTGCTTGGCCAGCGGGAGAGGAGCAGTTCTTC. This gives the protein CSAWPAGEEQFF.

The chain uses TRBV9 and TRBJ1-1; TRBD1 matches 7 bases. The V gene's germline CDR1 is SGDLS and CDR2 YYNGEE. This CDR3 has 15 residues. V gave up 3 bases and J gave up 2 bases; unmatched junction bases: 7. CDR3 region: CASSGGGGPNTEAFF. Written as DNA, the CDR3 is TGTGCCAGCAGCGGAGGAGGGGGCCCCAACACTGAAGCTTTCTTT.